The sequence of this T cell receptor (beta chain) was determined in a study of T-cell memory formation after mild COVID-19. Study-level information: Most TCR clusters belonged to a single donor. Notes on the study in general: The study found contracting CD4+ clones mainly in CM and EM and contracting CD8+ clones in EMRA. Day 37-peaking second-wave clones had unconfirmed SARS-CoV-2 specificity. Certain responding clones were present in pre-infection memory, suggesting participation of cross-reactive memory.

CDR3 length equals 15 residues. The germline V gene encodes CDR1 SGHRS and CDR2 YFSETQ. The V and J ends lost 0 bases and 2 bases, in that order; junction bases with no gene match: 3. Concerning this clonotype: Its specificity is unknown.

Each CDR3 protein gets one entry after TCRdb re-called the 5' RACE reads with MiXCR. Here the sample spans roughly 320,000 distinct CDR3 sequences, around 28% being singletons. This clonotype originated in an adult woman who had mild COVID-19 (a few samples of this study predate the infection). Cell type and time point are not known. This rearrangement joins TRBV5-1 to TRBJ2-3; TRBD2 matches 7 bases. The sample comprised PBMCs or a T cell subset sorted from them (not recorded which). The CDR3 nucleotides read TGCGCCAGCAGCTTGGAGCGGGGAGACACAGATACGCAGTATTTT. Its protein product is CASSLERGDTDTQYF.